This TCR beta chain was identified in a study of T-cell memory formation after mild COVID-19. The germline CDR1 and CDR2 sequences are SEHNR and FQNEAQ (reference sequence). The CDR3 is 14 residues long. V was trimmed by 5 bases and J by 3 bases, leaving 11 bases between them. Study outcomes and limitations: CD4+ contracting clones were mainly CM and EM; CD8+ ones, EMRA. Contracting clones from day 15 to 85 had balanced CD4/CD8; later expanders favoured CD4+. Memory from before infection featured some responding clones, which suggests cross-reactive memory joined. Confirmation of SARS-CoV-2 specificity was lacking for second-wave clones peaking day 37.

TCRdb ran MiXCR on the 5' RACE reads and lists one entry per CDR3 protein. The sample holds around 80,000 distinct CDR3 sequences; around 13% are singletons and the top ten take 41%. On this clonotype itself: Its antigen remains unknown.

The receptor was derived from a man between 18 and 29 years old who had mild COVID-19 (a few samples of this study predate the infection). Cell type and time point are not known. The material sequenced was PBMCs or a T cell subset sorted from them (not recorded which). The chain uses TRBV7-9 and TRBJ1-5; D call uncertain. The CDR3 here is CASSAMGINQPQHF. The CDR3 nucleotides read TGTGCCAGCAGCGCCATGGGGATCAATCAGCCCCAGCATTTT. The whole variable domain, remainder taken from reference TRBV7-9 and TRBJ1-5, is DTGVSQNPRHKITKRGQNVTFRCDPISEHNRLYWYRQTLGQGPEFLTYFQNEAQLEKSRLLSDRFSAERPKGSFSTLEIQRTEQGDSAMYLCASSAMGINQPQHFGDGTRLSIL.